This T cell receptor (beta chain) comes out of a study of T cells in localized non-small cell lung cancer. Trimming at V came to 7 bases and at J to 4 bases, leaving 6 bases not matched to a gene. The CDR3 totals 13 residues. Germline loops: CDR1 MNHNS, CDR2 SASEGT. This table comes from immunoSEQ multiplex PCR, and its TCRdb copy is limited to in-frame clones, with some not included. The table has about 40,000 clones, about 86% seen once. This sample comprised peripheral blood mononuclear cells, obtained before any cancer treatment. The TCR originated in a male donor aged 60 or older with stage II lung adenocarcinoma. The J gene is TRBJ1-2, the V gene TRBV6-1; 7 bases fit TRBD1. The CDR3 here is CASTQQGFYGYTF. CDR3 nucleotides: TGTGCCAGCACACAACAGGGGTTCTATGGCTACACCTTC.